Listed here is a single TCR beta chain. TCRdb re-analysed the RT-PCR reads in MiXCR, keeping a single row per CDR3 protein. The data show more than 550,000 distinct CDR3 sequences, with approximately 15% seen just once and roughly 3.9% held by the top ten. CDR1 is KGHSH, CDR2 LQKENI, per germline. This CDR3 has 17 amino acids. The V and J ends lost 2 bases and 1 base respectively, with 14 bases between them. The sequence came from a female donor in good health, serving as a healthy control. The chain is built from TRBV18 and TRBJ2-2, with a possible D match to TRBD1 (5 bases). The specimen sequenced was memory CD4+ T cells from blood. The CDR3 reads CASSPNWGQMNTGELFF. CDR3 in DNA: TGTGCCAGCTCACCAAATTGGGGCCAGATGAACACCGGGGAGCTGTTTTTT.